The rows below give T cell receptor beta chains drawn from one sample of a study of T cell responses to AZD1222 COVID-19 vaccine. TCRdb's table, derived via immunoSEQ multiplex PCR, lists solely in-frame clones and lacks some. This table has 170,000 or so clones, about nine tenths appearing once. This material consisted of peripheral blood, taken on day 0 of AZD1222 vaccination. These receptors were obtained from an adult in good health. Both conserved end residues are part of each CDR3. D genes are given only for firm matches. Some rows mark clone size as missing; the rest say once, few, many or name a class of expanded clone.

v_gene	abundance	j_gene	d_gene	CDR3nt	CDR3aa
TRBV11-2	.	TRBJ1-1	.	TGTGCCAGCAGCTTAGTAGGCCCGAACACTGAAGCTTTCTTT	CASSLVGPNTEAFF
TRBV6-2/TRBV6-3	.	TRBJ2-7	TRBD2	TGTGCCAGCAGTTACGGGGACTATGAAGGCTCCTACGAGCAGTACTTC	CASSYGDYEGSYEQYF
TRBV2	.	TRBJ1-1	.	TGTGCCAGCAGCCCTGCCCCCCTGGAGGCTGAAGCTTTCTTT	CASSPAPLEAEAFF
TRBV9	.	TRBJ1-2	TRBD1	TGTGCCAGCAGCGTAGAGGGACAGGGGGTGAATGGCTACACCTTC	CASSVEGQGVNGYTF
TRBV5-5	.	TRBJ1-5	.	TGTGCCAGCAGCTTGGGGCAGGGGAACGGGAAGCCCCAGCATTTT	CASSLGQGNGKPQHF
TRBV29-1	.	TRBJ2-3	.	TGCAGCGTTGGAAGTCTAGCGACAGATACGCAGTATTTT	CSVGSLATDTQYF
TRBV5-4	.	TRBJ2-7	.	TGTGCCAGCAGCCCAGGCGAGGGAGACTCCTACGAGCAGTACTTC	CASSPGEGDSYEQYF
TRBV7-9	.	TRBJ2-1	.	TGTGCCAGCAGCAATGAGCAGTTCTTC	CASSNEQFF
TRBV27	.	TRBJ2-5	TRBD2	TGTGCCAGCAGTTTATATGATGCGGGGGGTGAGACCCAGTACTTC	CASSLYDAGGETQYF
TRBV27	once	TRBJ2-5	.	TGTGCCAGCAGTGGCCGACGGGCGGGGTCGGGGACCCAGTACTTC	CASSGRRAGSGTQYF
TRBV19	.	TRBJ1-1	.	TGTGCCAGTAGTAAAGGTAGGGCAACTGAAGCTTTCTTT	CASSKGRATEAFF
TRBV9	.	TRBJ2-7	.	TGTGCCAGCAGCCCAACGGGACATCCCTACGAGCAGTACTTC	CASSPTGHPYEQYF
TRBV9	.	TRBJ1-6	.	TGTGCTTCCCGGGGGACCGATTCACCCCTCCACTTT	CASRGTDSPLHF
TRBV4-2	.	TRBJ1-6	TRBD1	TGTGCCAGCAGCCAAGGGGCACCCGGGACAGGGGGATCACCCCTCCACTTT	CASSQGAPGTGGSPLHF
TRBV9	.	TRBJ2-3	TRBD2	TGTGCCAGCAGCGTTACTAGCGGGGGGATCACAGATACGCAGTATTTT	CASSVTSGGITDTQYF
TRBV19	.	TRBJ1-3	.	TGTGCCAGTAGGGCCTGGGCTGGAAACACCATATATTTT	CASRAWAGNTIYF
TRBV13	few	TRBJ2-3	TRBD2	TGTGCCAGCAGCCTCCTAGCGGGGGCTAGCACAGATACGCAGTATTTT	CASSLLAGASTDTQYF
TRBV19	.	TRBJ2-7	.	TGTGCCAGTGCAGGGACGGACACCTACGAGCAGTACTTC	CASAGTDTYEQYF
TRBV5-4	.	TRBJ2-2	.	TGTGCCAGCAAAACTACCGGGGGTTCGGGGGAGCTGTTTTTT	CASKTTGGSGELFF
TRBV7-2	.	TRBJ1-2	.	TGTGCCAGCAGCGAGACCAAGACAGGCCTTAACTATGGCTACACCTTC	CASSETKTGLNYGYTF
TRBV5-4	.	TRBJ2-3	TRBD1	TGTGCCAGCAGCTCCGACAGGGGTATCACAGATACGCAGTATTTT	CASSSDRGITDTQYF
TRBV5-1	.	TRBJ2-3	.	TGCGCCAGCAGCTGGACCGGGGCCTCAGATACGCAGTATTTT	CASSWTGASDTQYF
TRBV5-8	.	TRBJ2-7	.	TGTGCCAGCAGCTTGGGGGGGATCTACGAGCAGTACTTC	CASSLGGIYEQYF
TRBV5-6	.	TRBJ2-1	TRBD2	TGTGCCAGCAGCCCTGCCGGGGGGGCCCGGGAGCAGTTCTTC	CASSPAGGAREQFF
TRBV6-6	once	TRBJ1-1	.	TGTGCCAGCAGTTACACCCTCGGCGACCCTGAAGCTTTCTTT	CASSYTLGDPEAFF
TRBV7-9	.	TRBJ2-3	TRBD1	TGTGCCAGCAGCCCCCGACAGGGGCTAAGGACAGATACGCAGTATTTT	CASSPRQGLRTDTQYF
TRBV24-1	.	TRBJ2-1	TRBD2	TGTGCCACCAGTGATACTAGCGCCAGCTCCTACAATGAGCAGTTCTTC	CATSDTSASSYNEQFF
TRBV4-2	.	TRBJ2-3	TRBD2	TGTGCCAGCAGCCAGACTAGCGGGTACCCCACAGATACGCAGTATTTT	CASSQTSGYPTDTQYF